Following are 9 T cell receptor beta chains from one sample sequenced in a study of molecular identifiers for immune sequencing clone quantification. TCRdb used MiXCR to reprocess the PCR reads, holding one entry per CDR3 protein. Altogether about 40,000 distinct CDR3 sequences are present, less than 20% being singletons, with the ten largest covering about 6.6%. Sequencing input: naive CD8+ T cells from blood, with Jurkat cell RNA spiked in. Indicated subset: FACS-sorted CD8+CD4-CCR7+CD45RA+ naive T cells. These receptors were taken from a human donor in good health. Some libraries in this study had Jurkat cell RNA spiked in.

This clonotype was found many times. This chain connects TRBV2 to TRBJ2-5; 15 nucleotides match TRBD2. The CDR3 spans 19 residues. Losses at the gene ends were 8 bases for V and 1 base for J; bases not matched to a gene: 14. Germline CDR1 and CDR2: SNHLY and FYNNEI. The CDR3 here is CASREGLAGGGAPQETQYF. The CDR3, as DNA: TGTGCCAGCCGAGAGGGACTAGCGGGAGGAGGCGCTCCCCAAGAGACCCAGTACTTC.

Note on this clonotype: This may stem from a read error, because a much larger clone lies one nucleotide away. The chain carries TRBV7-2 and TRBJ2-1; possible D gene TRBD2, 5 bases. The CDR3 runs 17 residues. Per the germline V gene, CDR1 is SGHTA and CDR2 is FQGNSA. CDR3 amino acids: CANSFFSRAGVGNEQFF. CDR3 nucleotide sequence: TGTGCCAACAGCTTCTTTTCGAGGGCCGGGGTGGGCAATGAGCAGTTCTTC.

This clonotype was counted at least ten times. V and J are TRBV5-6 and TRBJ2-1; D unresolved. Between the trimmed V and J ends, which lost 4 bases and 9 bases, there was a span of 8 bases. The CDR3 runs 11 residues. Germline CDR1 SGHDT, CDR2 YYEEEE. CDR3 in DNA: TGTGCCAGCAGCGCCACCAGTGAGCAGTTCTTC. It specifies CASSATSEQFF.

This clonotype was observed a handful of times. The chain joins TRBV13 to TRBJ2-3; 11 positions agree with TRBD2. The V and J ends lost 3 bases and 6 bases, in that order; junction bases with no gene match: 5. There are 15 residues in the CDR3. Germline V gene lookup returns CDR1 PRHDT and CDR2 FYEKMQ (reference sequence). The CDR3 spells CASSFSSGRYDTQYF. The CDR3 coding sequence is TGTGCCAGCAGCTTCTCTAGCGGGAGGTATGATACGCAGTATTTT.

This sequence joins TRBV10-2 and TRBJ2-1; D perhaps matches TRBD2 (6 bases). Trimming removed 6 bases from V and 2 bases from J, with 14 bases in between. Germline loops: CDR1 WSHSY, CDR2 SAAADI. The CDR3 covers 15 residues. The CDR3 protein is CASSLSGLTYNEQFF. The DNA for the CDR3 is TGCGCCAGCAGCCTTAGCGGATTAACCTACAATGAGCAGTTCTTC.

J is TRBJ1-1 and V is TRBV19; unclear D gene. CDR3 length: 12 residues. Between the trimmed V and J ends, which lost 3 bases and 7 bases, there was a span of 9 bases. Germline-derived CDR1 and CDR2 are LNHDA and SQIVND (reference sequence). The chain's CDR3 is CASSIGGIEAFF. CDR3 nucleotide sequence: TGTGCCAGTAGTATTGGCGGTATTGAAGCTTTCTTT.

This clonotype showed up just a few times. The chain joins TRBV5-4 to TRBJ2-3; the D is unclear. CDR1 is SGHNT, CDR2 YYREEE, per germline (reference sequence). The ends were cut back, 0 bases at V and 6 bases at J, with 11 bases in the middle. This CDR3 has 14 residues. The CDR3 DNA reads TGTGCCAGCAGCTTGGGACCGCCTGACGATACGCAGTATTTT. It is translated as CASSLGPPDDTQYF.

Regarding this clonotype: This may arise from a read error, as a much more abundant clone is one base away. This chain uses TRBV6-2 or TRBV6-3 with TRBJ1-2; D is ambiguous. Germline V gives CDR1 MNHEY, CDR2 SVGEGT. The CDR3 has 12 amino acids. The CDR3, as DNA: TGTGCCAGCAGTTACCAGCCAGATGGCCACACCTTC. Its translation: CASSYQPDGHTF.

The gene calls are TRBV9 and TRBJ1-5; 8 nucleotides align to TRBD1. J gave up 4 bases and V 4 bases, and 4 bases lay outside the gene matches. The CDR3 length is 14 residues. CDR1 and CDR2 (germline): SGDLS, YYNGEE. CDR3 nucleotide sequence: TGTGCCAGCAGCAAGGGACAGGCAAATCAGCCCCAGCATTTT. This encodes CASSKGQANQPQHF.